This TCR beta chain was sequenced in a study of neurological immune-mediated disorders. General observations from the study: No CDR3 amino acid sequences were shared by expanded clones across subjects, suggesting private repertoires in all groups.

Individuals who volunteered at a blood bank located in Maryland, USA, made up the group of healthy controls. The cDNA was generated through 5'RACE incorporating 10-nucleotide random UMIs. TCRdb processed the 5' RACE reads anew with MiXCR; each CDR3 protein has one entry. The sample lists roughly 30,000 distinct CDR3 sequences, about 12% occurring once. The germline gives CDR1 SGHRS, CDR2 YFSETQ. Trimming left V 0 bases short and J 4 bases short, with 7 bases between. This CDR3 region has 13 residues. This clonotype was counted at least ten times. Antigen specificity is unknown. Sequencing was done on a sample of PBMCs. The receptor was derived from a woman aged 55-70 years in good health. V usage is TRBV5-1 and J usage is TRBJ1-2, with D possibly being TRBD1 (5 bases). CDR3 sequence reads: CASSLGDSYGYTF. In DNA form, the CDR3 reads TGCGCCAGCAGCTTGGGAGACAGCTATGGCTACACCTTC.